Sequencing of this TCR beta chain was carried out in a study of T cell changes during pregnancy in multiple sclerosis. With V trimmed by 0 bases and J by 4 bases, 7 bases remained unmatched. The CDR3 is 16 residues long. The germline V gene encodes CDR1 SGDLS and CDR2 YYNGEE. The method was immunoSEQ multiplex PCR; TCRdb's version includes in-frame clones alone and lacks a portion of them. The table shows 70,000 to 85,000 clones, with roughly nine tenths occurring only once. This chain uses TRBV9 with TRBJ2-1; TRBD2 agrees at 7 bases. Material: peripheral blood, obtained before pregnancy. This TCR came from a female donor with multiple sclerosis, enrolled in a pregnancy study. The CDR3 spells CASSVVGGGVYNEQFF. CDR3 nucleotide sequence: TGTGCCAGCAGCGTAGTAGGTGGGGGGGTTTACAATGAGCAGTTCTTC.